This T cell receptor beta chain was documented in a study of shared clonotypes between healthy human individuals. Study conclusions and caveats: Clonotypes shared by all four sorted-subset donors had higher generation probabilities than non-shared clonotypes. Clonotype sharing levels among donors were expected to vary with sequencing depth.

Naive CD8 cells were CD45RO-negative, positively selected for CCR7, excluding terminally differentiated effector memory CD45RA+ cells. As to this clone: The antigen remains undetermined.

Germline trimming cut 0 bases from V and 10 bases from J; bases unmatched to any gene: 8. This CDR3 has 16 residues. Germline V lookup: CDR1 MNHEY, CDR2 SVGAGI. Repertoires were generated with immunoSEQ multiplex PCR, while TCRdb's copy carries only in-frame clones and drops some. The table lists about 820,000 clones, about 92% of them singletons. Sequenced input: naive CD8+ T cells sorted from blood. The chain combines TRBV6-5 with TRBJ2-1; TRBD2 matches 11 bases. This TCR was sampled from a man aged 25-45 years in good health. The DNA for the CDR3 is TGTGCCAGCAGTTACTCTAGAACTAGCGGGAGTATCGAGCAGTTCTTC. This sequence encodes CASSYSRTSGSIEQFF.